Shown below are 14 T cell receptor beta chains from a single sample sequenced in a study of blood T cell repertoires in COVID-19. TCRdb keeps only in-frame clones here, not all; method: immunoSEQ multiplex PCR. The data contain about 26,000 clones, roughly 91% of them singletons. The specimen sequenced was peripheral blood. These receptors were taken from a human donor in a cohort sampled during active COVID-19. The donor label of this sample is uncertain.

J is TRBJ1-1 and V is TRBV12-3 or TRBV12-4; 7 bases align to TRBD1. The J segment lost 3 bases and the V segment lost 5 bases, leaving 3 bases of the junction unmatched. The CDR3 has 13 amino acids. CDR3 nucleotides: TGTGCCAGCAGTCTCGACAGGGACACTGAAGCTTTCTTT. It translates to CASSLDRDTEAFF.

The chain joins TRBV21-1 to TRBJ1-3; the D call TRBD1 from the table was never checked on the DNA. TRBV21-1 is classified as a pseudogene. The CDR3 extends over 16 amino acids. Here the CDR3 reads CASSNRQGAPGNTIYF. The CDR3 nucleotides read TGTGCCAGCAGCAACCGACAGGGGGCTCCTGGAAACACCATATATTTT.

The V and J genes are TRBV29-1 and TRBJ1-1, with a tentative D call TRBD1 (6 bases). V was trimmed by 8 bases and J by 1 base, leaving 8 bases between them. Germline V gene sequence: CDR1 SQVTM, CDR2 ANQGSEA. The CDR3 consists of 11 residues. The DNA of the CDR3 is TGCAGCACGGGACAGAACACTGAAGCTTTCTTT. It encodes CSTGQNTEAFF.

This clone was seen only once. The chain recombines TRBV15 with TRBJ1-6; 8 bases map to TRBD1. Germline V CDR1 and CDR2: LNHNV, YYDKDF (reference sequence). CDR3 length: 15 residues. Losses at the gene ends were 3 bases for V and 2 bases for J; bases not matched to a gene: 0. The chain's CDR3 is CATSRDRAYNSPLHF. CDR3 bases: TGTGCCACCAGCAGGGACAGGGCCTATAATTCACCCCTCCACTTT.

This chain connects TRBV2 to TRBJ2-3; 8 nucleotides agree with TRBD1. The CDR3 length is 14 residues. From germline, CDR1 is SNHLY and CDR2 FYNNEI. The V segment lost 4 bases and the J segment 2 bases; nucleotides outside the gene matches: 2. CDR3 in DNA: TGTGCCAGCAGTGTGACAGGGGTCACAGATACGCAGTATTTT. It translates to CASSVTGVTDTQYF.

In its sample, this clone is medium-sized. The chain links TRBV28 to TRBJ1-3, with D perhaps matching TRBD1 (5 bases). The CDR3 loop spans 16 amino acids. V was cut by 3 bases and J by 4 bases, with 16 bases left in between. From germline, CDR1 is MDHEN and CDR2 SYDVKM. This CDR3 is CASSFGGDPSGNTIYF. In nucleotides, the CDR3 is TGTGCCAGCAGTTTTGGAGGGGACCCGAGCGGAAACACCATATATTTT.

The chain has TRBV27 and TRBJ1-6, with D possibly TRBD1 on 6 matching bases. Trimming removed 5 bases at V and 7 bases at J, with 21 bases between. Germline V CDR1 and CDR2: MNHEY, SMNVEV (reference sequence). The length of the CDR3 is 17 residues. The CDR3 DNA follows: TGTGCCAGCAGTCCACTCACGAGGGGGATAGGCAATTCACCCCTCCACTTT. Translated, it gives CASSPLTRGIGNSPLHF.

The gene calls are TRBV9 and TRBJ2-1, with 8 bases lining up with TRBD1. There are 14 residues in the CDR3. J gave up 9 bases and V 4 bases, and 9 bases lay outside the gene matches. The germline CDR1 and CDR2 sequences are SGDLS and YYNGEE. The CDR3 loop reads CASSTRGREGEQFF. As DNA, the CDR3 is TGTGCCAGCAGCACCAGGGGGCGCGAAGGTGAGCAGTTCTTC.

This clone was seen just once. This chain uses TRBV18 with TRBJ2-1, with D maybe TRBD1 (5 bases). In germline, CDR1 is KGHSH, CDR2 LQKENI. V dropped 2 bases and J dropped 3 bases, with 11 bases sitting between them. The CDR3 covers 15 residues. The CDR3 sequence is CASSPRQLNYNEQFF. CDR3 DNA sequence: TGTGCCAGCTCACCAAGACAGTTAAACTACAATGAGCAGTTCTTC.

The chain recombines TRBV7-8 with TRBJ2-1; 11 bases line up with TRBD2. After removal of 6 bases from V and 5 bases from J, the junction contained 3 bases not matched to a gene. The CDR3 runs 14 residues. CDR1 SGHVS and CDR2 FQNEAQ come from the germline V gene. The CDR3 DNA reads TGTGCCAGCAGACTAGCGGGGGTGGACAATGAGCAGTTCTTC. Protein sequence: CASRLAGVDNEQFF.

The rearrangement joins TRBV18 to TRBJ2-5; D perhaps matches TRBD2 (5 bases). The CDR3 is 16 amino acids. V was cut by 5 bases and J by 5 bases, with 21 bases left in between. Germline V CDR1 and CDR2: KGHSH, LQKENI. The CDR3 protein is CASSNNAGPSGETQYF. The CDR3, as DNA: TGTGCCAGCTCAAATAACGCGGGCCCTTCGGGGGAGACCCAGTACTTC.

The chain couples TRBV9 to TRBJ2-1; possibly TRBD1 for D (5 bases). The V gene lost 0 bases and the J gene lost 6 bases, with 13 bases spanning the gap. Germline CDR1 is SGDLS and CDR2 is YYNGEE. The CDR3 has 15 amino acids. The CDR3 loop is CASSVEGASINEQFF. The CDR3 DNA is TGTGCCAGCAGCGTAGAAGGGGCCTCCATCAATGAGCAGTTCTTC.

V and J are TRBV11-2 and TRBJ1-2, with D maybe TRBD1 (6 bases). The germline CDR1 and CDR2 sequences are SGHAT and FQNNGV. V lost 4 bases and J lost 8, with 20 bases in between. There are 15 residues in the CDR3. The CDR3 sequence: CASSSPTMGARGYTF. The CDR3 nucleotides read TGTGCCAGCAGCTCGCCCACGATGGGGGCCAGGGGCTACACCTTC.

This chain links TRBV19 with TRBJ2-7; TRBD2 is a possible D gene (6 bases). V lost 5 bases to trimming and J lost 2 bases, with 16 bases between them. This CDR3 contains 15 residues. The germline gives CDR1 LNHDA, CDR2 SQIVND (reference sequence). Written as DNA, the CDR3 is TGTGCCAGTAGTTTCGGGACGGGAGCAGCCTACGAGCAGTACTTC. Encoded protein: CASSFGTGAAYEQYF. Full variable domain (rest looked up from reference TRBV19 and TRBJ2-7): DGGITQSPKYLFRKEGQNVTLSCEQNLNHDAMYWYRQDPGQGLRLIYYSQIVNDFQKGDIAEGYSVSREKKESFPLTVTSAQKNPTAFYLCASSFGTGAAYEQYFGPGTRLTVT.